Detailed here is one T cell receptor (beta chain). What it recognizes is unknown. The data were obtained in a study of OX40 agonist ivuxolimab in advanced cancers. About the study: The study enrolled dose-escalation patients with hepatocellular carcinoma, melanoma, renal cell or head and neck cancer.

General study points: Mean expanded clone counts were higher in CD8+ than CD4+ T cells. In a subset of nonresponders, normalized T-cell clonal expansion was also low.

Blood got drawn at baseline, again on cycle 4 day 1, and then on cycle 7 day 1. Profiling relied on immunoSEQ multiplex PCR, and the TCRdb table lists in-frame clones only, not all of them. In the table there are around 60,000 clones, 84% of which are singletons. Sample: CD4+ or CD8+ T cells sorted from blood, taken in a trial of the OX40 agonist ivuxolimab. The TCR originated in an adult with an advanced solid tumor such as melanoma, head and neck, liver or kidney cancer.

The CDR3 spells CASSLELRGPDTEAFF. CDR3 DNA: TGCGCCAGCAGCTTGGAGTTGAGGGGGCCAGACACTGAAGCTTTCTTT. The chain uses TRBV5-1 and TRBJ1-1; 7 bases map to TRBD1. The V and J ends lost 0 bases and 3 bases, in that order; junction bases with no gene match: 8. This CDR3 comprises 16 residues. CDR1 is SGHRS and CDR2 is YFSETQ in the germline V gene. The variable domain in full, with the rest retrieved from reference TRBV5-1 and TRBJ1-1, is KAGVTQTPRYLIKTRGQQVTLSCSPISGHRSVSWYQQTPGQGLQFLFEYFSETQRNKGNFPGRFSGRQFSNSRSEMNVSTLELGDSALYLCASSLELRGPDTEAFFGQGTRLTVV.